This entry describes one T cell receptor beta chain. Its matching antigen is unknown. These data are taken from a study of cytomegalovirus exposure and HLA in healthy donors. General study findings and limits: A few chains linked to CMV were shown in vitro to be specific for CMV antigens. The classifier reportedly diagnosed cytomegalovirus status with high sensitivity and specificity.

The repertoire was sequenced with immunoSEQ multiplex PCR; TCRdb's copy has only in-frame clones and lacks some. The data show a few hundred thousand clones, 70% to 90% seen once. Separate from the roughly 670-subject first cohort, the roughly 120-subject validation cohort was the one that the donors belonged to. Germline lookup yields CDR1 LGHNA and CDR2 YSLEER. The CDR3 contains 13 residues. The V gene lost 2 bases and the J gene lost 6 bases, with 10 bases spanning the gap. The chain recombines TRBV4-3 with TRBJ1-2; D not resolved. Sequences were obtained from PBMCs. This sequence originates from a man aged 30 to 39 in good health and CMV-seronegative. The CDR3: CASSQPGRNGYTF. CDR3 sequence (DNA): TGCGCCAGCAGCCAACCGGGAAGAAATGGCTACACCTTC.